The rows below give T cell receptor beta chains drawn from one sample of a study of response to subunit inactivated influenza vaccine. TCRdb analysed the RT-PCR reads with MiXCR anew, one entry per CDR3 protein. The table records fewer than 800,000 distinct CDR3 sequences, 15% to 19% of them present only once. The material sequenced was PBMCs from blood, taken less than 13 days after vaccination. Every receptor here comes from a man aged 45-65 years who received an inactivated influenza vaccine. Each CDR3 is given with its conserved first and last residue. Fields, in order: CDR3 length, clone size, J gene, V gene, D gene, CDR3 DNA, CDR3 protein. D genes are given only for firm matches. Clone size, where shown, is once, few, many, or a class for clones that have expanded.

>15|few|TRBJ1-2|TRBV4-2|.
TGTGCCAGCAGCCCGGGAGGGTCTACTAACTATGGCTACACCTTC
CASSPGGSTNYGYTF
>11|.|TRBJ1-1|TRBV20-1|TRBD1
TGCAGTATCGGGACAGGGGTTGGTGCTTTCTTT
CSIGTGVGAFF
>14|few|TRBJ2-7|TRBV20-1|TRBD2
TGCAGTGCTATAGCGGGAGGGCCAGGGTCCGAGCAGTACTTC
CSAIAGGPGSEQYF
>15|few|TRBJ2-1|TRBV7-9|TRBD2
TGTGCCAGCAGCATGACTAGCGGGGGGGGCAATGAGCAGTTCTTC
CASSMTSGGGNEQFF
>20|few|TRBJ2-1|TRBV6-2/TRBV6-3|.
TGTGCCAGCAGTTACCCGGGGAGGTTGAGCGGACCTCCACCCTTCGATGAGCAGTTCTTC
CASSYPGRLSGPPPFDEQFF
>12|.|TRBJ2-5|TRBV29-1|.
TGCAGCGTTGAAGGAGGGGGGGAGACCCAGTACTTC
CSVEGGGETQYF
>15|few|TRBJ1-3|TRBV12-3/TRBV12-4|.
TGTGCCAGCAGTTTAGCGTCCCCATGGGGAAACACCATATATTTT
CASSLASPWGNTIYF
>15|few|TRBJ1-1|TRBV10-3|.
TGTGCCATCAGCCGCGCTGTGGGGGCGGGCACTGAAGCTTTCTTT
CAISRAVGAGTEAFF
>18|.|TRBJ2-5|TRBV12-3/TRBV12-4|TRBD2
TGTGCCAGCAGTTTAGTTCGATCGGCTAGCGGGCACCAAGAGACCCAGTACTTC
CASSLVRSASGHQETQYF
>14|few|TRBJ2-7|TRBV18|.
TGTGCCAGCTCACCCCGGACAAGCTCCTACGAGCAGTACTTC
CASSPRTSSYEQYF
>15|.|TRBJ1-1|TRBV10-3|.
TGTGCCATCAGTGAGTCTAACAGATTGAACACTGAAGCTTTCTTT
CAISESNRLNTEAFF
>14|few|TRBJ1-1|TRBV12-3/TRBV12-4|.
TGTGCCAGCAGCACAACTCGATCGAACACTGAAGCTTTCTTT
CASSTTRSNTEAFF
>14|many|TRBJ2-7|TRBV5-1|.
TGCGCCAGCAGTTCCACCCGGGGGTCGGGCGAGCAGTACTTC
CASSSTRGSGEQYF
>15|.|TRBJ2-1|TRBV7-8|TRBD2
TGTGCCAGCAGCTTAGCAGAAGCGGGAGGGTTGGAGCAGTTCTTC
CASSLAEAGGLEQFF
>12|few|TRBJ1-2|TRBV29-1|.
TGCAGCGTTGTTCCCCTTCGTTATGGCTACACCTTC
CSVVPLRYGYTF
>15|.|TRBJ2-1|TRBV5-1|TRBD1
TGCGCCAGCAGCTTCCGCGGACAGGGAAGTGGTGAGCAGTTCTTC
CASSFRGQGSGEQFF
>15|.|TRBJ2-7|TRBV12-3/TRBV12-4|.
TGTGCCAGCAGTCCGCACCGGGACAACTCCTACGAGCAGTACTTC
CASSPHRDNSYEQYF
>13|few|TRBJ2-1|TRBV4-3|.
TGCGCCAGCAGCCAAGAAAGTGGGCAGGGTGAGTTCTTC
CASSQESGQGEFF
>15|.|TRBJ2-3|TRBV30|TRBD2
TGTGCCTGGAGTTACGGGAGGGGGTTCACAGATACGCAGTATTTT
CAWSYGRGFTDTQYF
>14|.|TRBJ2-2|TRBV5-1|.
TGCGCCAGCAGCCCCACCGAGGGGACCGGGGAGCTGTTTTTT
CASSPTEGTGELFF
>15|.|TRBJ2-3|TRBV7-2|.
TGTGCCAGCCGCACGGTGGCGGGGCGGTTTGATACGCAGTATTTT
CASRTVAGRFDTQYF
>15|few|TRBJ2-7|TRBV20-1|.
TGCAGTGCGACCGACCGGGACGGAGGGAGTTACGAGCAGTACTTC
CSATDRDGGSYEQYF
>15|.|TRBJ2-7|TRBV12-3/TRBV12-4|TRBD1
TGTGCCAGCAGCCGGGACAGTTCCATATTCAACGAGCAGTACTTC
CASSRDSSIFNEQYF
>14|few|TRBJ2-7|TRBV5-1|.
TGCGCCAGCAGCTTGCCCACCGAGACCTACGAGCAGTACTTC
CASSLPTETYEQYF
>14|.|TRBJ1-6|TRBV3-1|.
TGTGCCAGCAGCCAAGTGGCAGAGAATTCACCCCTCCACTTT
CASSQVAENSPLHF
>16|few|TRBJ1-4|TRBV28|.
TGTGCCAGCACCCCTCAAGAGCTAGGGGAGAGGGGAAAACTGTTTTTT
CASTPQELGERGKLFF
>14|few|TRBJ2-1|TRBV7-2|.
TGTGCCAGCAGCTTTATGGGAGACTACAATGAGCAGTTCTTC
CASSFMGDYNEQFF
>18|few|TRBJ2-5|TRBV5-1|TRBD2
TGCGCCAGCAGCTTGGTGAGGACTAGCGGCTGGTACCAAGAGACCCAGTACTTC
CASSLVRTSGWYQETQYF
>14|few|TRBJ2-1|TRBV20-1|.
TGCAGTGCTAGTCGTGGGGGCGGCTACAATGAGCAGTTCTTC
CSASRGGGYNEQFF
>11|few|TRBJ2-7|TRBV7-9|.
TGTGCCAGCAGCCCTGGACAGGAGCAGTACTTC
CASSPGQEQYF
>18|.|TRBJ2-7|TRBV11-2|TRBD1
TGTGCCAGCAGCCCCTATGGGGCAACAGGGGGCGTTTTATTCGAGCAGTACTTC
CASSPYGATGGVLFEQYF
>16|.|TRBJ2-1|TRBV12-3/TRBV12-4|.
TGTGCCAGCAGTCAGGACGGGGGTTTGATGTACAATGAGCAGTTCTTC
CASSQDGGLMYNEQFF
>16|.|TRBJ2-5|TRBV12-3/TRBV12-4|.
TGTGCCAGCAGACAGGACTATGCAACCTACCAAGAGACCCAGTACTTC
CASRQDYATYQETQYF
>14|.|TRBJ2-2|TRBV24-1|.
TGTGCCACCAGTGATTTGCAGGAGGCCGGGGAGCTGTTTTTT
CATSDLQEAGELFF
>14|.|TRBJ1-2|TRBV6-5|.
TGTGCCAGCAGTTACTCAGGCGTTGGCTATGGCTACACCTTC
CASSYSGVGYGYTF
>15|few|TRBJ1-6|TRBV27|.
TGTGCCAGCAGTTTAGACAGAAACTATAATTCACCCCTCCACTTT
CASSLDRNYNSPLHF
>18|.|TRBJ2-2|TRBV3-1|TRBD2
TGTGCCAGCAGCCAAGAGGGACTAGCGGGAGTCTACACCGGGGAGCTGTTTTTT
CASSQEGLAGVYTGELFF
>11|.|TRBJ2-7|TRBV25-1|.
TGTGCCAGCACGGATGCGGGGGAGCAGTACTTC
CASTDAGEQYF
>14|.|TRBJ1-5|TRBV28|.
TGTGCCAGCAGTTTAAGCCTGGGCTATCAGCCCCAGCATTTT
CASSLSLGYQPQHF
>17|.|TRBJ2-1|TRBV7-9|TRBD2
TGTGCCAGCAGCTTCCCCCTGGGTAGCGGGAGCCCGAATGAGCAGTTCTTC
CASSFPLGSGSPNEQFF